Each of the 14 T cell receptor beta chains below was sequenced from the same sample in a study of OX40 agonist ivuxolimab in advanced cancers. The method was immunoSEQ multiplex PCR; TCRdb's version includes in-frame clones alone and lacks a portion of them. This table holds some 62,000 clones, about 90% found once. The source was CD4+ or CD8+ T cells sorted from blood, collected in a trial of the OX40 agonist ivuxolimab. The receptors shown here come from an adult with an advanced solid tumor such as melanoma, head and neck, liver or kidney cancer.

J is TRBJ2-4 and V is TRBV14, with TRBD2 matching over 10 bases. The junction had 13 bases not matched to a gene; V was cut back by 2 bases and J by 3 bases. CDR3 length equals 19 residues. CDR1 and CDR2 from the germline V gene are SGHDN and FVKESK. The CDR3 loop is CASSQRLAGGPYGKNIQYF. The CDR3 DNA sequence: TGTGCCAGCAGCCAACGACTAGCGGGCGGTCCCTACGGCAAAAACATTCAGTACTTC.

CDR3 coding DNA: TGTGCCAGCAGCCCATACAGGGCCGGGGAGCTGTTTTTT. It translates to CASSPYRAGELFF. V gene TRBV11-3 combines with J gene TRBJ2-2; D possibly corresponds to TRBD1 (6 bases). CDR1 is SGHNT and CDR2 is YENEEA in the germline V gene. The CDR3 spans 13 residues. V lost 5 bases and J lost 6, with 10 bases in between. Based on the CDR3 plus reference TRBV11-3 and TRBJ2-2, the full variable domain is EAGVVQSPRYKIIEKKQPVAFWCNPISGHNTLYWYLQNLGQGPELLIRYENEEAVDDSQLPKDRFSAERLKGVDSTLKIQPAELGDSAVYLCASSPYRAGELFFGEGSRLTVL.

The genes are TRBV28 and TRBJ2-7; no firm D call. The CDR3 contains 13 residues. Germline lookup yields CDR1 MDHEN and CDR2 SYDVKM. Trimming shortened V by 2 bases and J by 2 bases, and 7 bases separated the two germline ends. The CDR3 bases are TGTGCCAGCAGTTTAGTCGGAGCCTACGAGCAGTACTTC. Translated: CASSLVGAYEQYF.

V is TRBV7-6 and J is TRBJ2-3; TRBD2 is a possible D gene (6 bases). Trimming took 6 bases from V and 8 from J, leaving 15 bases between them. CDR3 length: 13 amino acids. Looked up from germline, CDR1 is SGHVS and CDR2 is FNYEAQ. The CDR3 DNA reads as TGTGCCAGCAGACGGGAGTCTGGAGGTACGCAGTATTTT. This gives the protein CASRRESGGTQYF.

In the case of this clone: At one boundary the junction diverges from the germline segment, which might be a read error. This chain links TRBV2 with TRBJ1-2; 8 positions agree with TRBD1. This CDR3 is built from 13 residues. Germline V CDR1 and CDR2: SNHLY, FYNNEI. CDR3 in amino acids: CASSEVRQGSGDF. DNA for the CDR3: TGTGCCAGCAGTGAAGTACGACAGGGGTCTGGGGACTTC.

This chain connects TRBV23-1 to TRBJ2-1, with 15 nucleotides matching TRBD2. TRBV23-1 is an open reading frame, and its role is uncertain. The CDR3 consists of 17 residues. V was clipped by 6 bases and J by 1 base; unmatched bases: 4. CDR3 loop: CASSPGTSGRSYNEQFF. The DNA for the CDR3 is TGCGCCAGCAGCCCTGGGACTAGCGGGAGGTCCTACAATGAGCAGTTCTTC.

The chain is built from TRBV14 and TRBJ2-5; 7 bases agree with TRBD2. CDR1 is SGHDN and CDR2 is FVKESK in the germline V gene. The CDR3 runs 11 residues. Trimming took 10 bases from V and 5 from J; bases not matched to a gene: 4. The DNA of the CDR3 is TGTGCCACGGACGGGGGGGAGACCCAGTACTTC. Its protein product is CATDGGETQYF.

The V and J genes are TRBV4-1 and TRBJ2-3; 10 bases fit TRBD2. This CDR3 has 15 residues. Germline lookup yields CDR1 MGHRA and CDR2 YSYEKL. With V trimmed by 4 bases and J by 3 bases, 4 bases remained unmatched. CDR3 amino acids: CASSRLAGVTDTQYF. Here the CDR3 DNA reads TGCGCCAGCAGCCGGCTAGCGGGAGTAACAGATACGCAGTATTTT.

CDR3 in amino acids: CASSLWRERSSYNEQFF. CDR3 DNA: TGTGCCAGCAGCCTTTGGCGCGAGAGGAGCTCCTACAATGAGCAGTTCTTC. The chain couples TRBV5-4 to TRBJ2-1; D is ambiguous. The length of the CDR3 is 17 residues. The V gene lost 4 bases and the J gene lost 0 bases, with 17 bases spanning the gap. Looked up from germline, CDR1 is SGHNT and CDR2 is YYREEE (reference sequence).

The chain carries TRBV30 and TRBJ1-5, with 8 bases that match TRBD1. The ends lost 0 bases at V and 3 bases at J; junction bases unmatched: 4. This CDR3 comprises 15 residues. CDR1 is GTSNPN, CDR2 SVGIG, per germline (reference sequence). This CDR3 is CAWSVLDRDNQPQHF. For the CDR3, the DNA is TGTGCCTGGAGTGTATTGGACAGGGACAATCAGCCCCAGCATTTT.

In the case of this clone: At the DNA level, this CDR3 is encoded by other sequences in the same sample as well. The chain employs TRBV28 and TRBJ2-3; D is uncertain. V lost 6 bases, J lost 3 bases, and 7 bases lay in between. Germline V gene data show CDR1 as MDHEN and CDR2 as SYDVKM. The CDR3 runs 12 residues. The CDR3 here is CASSYSTDTQYF. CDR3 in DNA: TGTGCCAGCAGCTACTCTACAGATACGCAGTATTTT.

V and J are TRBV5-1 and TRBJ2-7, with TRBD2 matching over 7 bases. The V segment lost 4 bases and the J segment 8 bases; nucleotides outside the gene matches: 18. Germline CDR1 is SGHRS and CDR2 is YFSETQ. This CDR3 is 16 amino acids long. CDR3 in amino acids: CASSPPDSSGLQKQYF. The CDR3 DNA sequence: TGCGCCAGCAGCCCCCCGGACTCTAGCGGTCTTCAGAAGCAGTACTTC. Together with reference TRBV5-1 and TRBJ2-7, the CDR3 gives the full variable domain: KAGVTQTPRYLIKTRGQQVTLSCSPISGHRSVSWYQQTPGQGLQFLFEYFSETQRNKGNFPGRFSGRQFSNSRSEMNVSTLELGDSALYLCASSPPDSSGLQKQYFGPGTRLTVT.

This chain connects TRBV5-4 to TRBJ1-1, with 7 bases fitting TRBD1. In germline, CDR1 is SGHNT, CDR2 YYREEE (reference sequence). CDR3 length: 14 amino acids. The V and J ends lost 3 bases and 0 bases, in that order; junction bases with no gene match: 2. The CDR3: CASSWDSLNTEAFF. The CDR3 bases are TGTGCCAGCAGCTGGGACAGCCTGAACACTGAAGCTTTCTTT.

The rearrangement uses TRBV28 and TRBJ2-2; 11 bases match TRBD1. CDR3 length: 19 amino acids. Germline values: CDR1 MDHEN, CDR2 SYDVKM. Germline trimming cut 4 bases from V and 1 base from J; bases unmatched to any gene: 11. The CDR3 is CASSSTEDRGRWNTGELFF. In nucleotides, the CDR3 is TGTGCCAGCAGTTCTACCGAGGACAGGGGGCGGTGGAACACCGGGGAGCTGTTTTTT.